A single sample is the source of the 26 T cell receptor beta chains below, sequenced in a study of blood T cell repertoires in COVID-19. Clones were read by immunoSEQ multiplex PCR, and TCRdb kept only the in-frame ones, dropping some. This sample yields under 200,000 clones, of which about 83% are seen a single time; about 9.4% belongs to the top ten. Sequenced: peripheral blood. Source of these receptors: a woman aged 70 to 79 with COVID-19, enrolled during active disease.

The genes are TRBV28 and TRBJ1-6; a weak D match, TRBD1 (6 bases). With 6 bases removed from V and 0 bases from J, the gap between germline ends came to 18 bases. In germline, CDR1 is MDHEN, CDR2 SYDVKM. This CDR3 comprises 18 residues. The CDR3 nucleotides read TGTGCCAGCAGCCAACGGGCGGGGGCGGGCTCCTATAATTCACCCCTCCACTTT. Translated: CASSQRAGAGSYNSPLHF.

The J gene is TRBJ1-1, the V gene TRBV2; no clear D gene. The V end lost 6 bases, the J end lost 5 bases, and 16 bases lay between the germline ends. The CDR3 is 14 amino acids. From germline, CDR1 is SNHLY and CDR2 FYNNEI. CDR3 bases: TGTGCCAGCAGCCCCGCCAGGTCCGAGACTGAAGCTTTCTTT. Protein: CASSPARSETEAFF.

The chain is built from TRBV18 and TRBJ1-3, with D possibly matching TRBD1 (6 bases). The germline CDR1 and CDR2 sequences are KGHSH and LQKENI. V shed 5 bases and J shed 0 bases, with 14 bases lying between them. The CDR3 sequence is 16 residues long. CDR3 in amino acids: CASSSYRAGSGNTIYF. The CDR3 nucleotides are TGTGCCAGCTCAAGCTACAGGGCAGGCTCTGGAAACACCATATATTTT.

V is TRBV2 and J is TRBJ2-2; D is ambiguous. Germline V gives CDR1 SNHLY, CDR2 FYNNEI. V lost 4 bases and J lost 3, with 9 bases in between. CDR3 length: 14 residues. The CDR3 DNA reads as TGTGCCAGCAGTGTTCTATTATACACCGGGGAGCTGTTTTTT. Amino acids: CASSVLLYTGELFF.

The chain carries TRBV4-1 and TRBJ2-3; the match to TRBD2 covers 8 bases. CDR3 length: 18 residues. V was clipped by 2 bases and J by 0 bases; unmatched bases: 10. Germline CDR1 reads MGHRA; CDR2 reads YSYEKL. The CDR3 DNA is TGCGCCAGCAGCCAACTATACGGGGGGGCTTTAAGCACAGATACGCAGTATTTT. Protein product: CASSQLYGGALSTDTQYF.

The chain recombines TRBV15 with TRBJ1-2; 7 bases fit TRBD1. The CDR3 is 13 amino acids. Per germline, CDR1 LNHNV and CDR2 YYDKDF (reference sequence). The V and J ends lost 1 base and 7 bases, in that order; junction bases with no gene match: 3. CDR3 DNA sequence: TGTGCCACCAGCAGAGTACAGGGGTCTGGCTACACCTTC. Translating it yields CATSRVQGSGYTF.

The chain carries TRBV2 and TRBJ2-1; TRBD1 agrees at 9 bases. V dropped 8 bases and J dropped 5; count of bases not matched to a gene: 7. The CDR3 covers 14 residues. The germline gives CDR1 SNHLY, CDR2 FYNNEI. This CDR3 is CASVPQGAHNEQFF. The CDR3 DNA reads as TGTGCCAGCGTCCCACAGGGGGCCCACAATGAGCAGTTCTTC.

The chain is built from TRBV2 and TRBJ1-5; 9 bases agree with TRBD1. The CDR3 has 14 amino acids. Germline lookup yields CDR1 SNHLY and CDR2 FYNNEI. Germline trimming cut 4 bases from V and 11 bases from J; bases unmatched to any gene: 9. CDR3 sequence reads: CASSGQGQGRSQHF. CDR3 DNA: TGTGCCAGCAGTGGGCAGGGACAGGGAAGGTCCCAGCATTTT.

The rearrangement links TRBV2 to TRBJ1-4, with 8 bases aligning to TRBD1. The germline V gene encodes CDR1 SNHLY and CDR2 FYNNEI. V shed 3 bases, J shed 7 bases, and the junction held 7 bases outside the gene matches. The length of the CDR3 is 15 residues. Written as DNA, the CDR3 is TGTGCCAGCAGTGAGGCACCAGGACAGGGTGAAAAACTGTTTTTT. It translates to CASSEAPGQGEKLFF.

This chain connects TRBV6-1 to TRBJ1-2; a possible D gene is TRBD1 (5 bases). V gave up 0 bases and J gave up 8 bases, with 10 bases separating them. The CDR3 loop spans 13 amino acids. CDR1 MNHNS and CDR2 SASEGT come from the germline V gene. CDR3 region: CASSEAIGGGYTF. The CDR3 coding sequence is TGTGCCAGCAGTGAAGCGATCGGGGGAGGCTACACCTTC.

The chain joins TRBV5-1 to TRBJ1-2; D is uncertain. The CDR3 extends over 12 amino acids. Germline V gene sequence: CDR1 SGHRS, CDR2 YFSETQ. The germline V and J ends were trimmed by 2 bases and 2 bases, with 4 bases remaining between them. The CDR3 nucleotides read TGCGCCAGCAGCTTCCAGAACTATGGCTACACCTTC. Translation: CASSFQNYGYTF. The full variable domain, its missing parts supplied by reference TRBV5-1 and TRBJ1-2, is KAGVTQTPRYLIKTRGQQVTLSCSPISGHRSVSWYQQTPGQGLQFLFEYFSETQRNKGNFPGRFSGRQFSNSRSEMNVSTLELGDSALYLCASSFQNYGYTFGSGTRLTVV.

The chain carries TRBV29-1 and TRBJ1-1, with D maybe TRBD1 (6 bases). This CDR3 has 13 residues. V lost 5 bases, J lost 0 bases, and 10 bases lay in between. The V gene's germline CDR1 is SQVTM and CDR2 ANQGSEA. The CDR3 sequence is CSVSTGLNTEAFF. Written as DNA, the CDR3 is TGCAGCGTTTCGACAGGACTGAACACTGAAGCTTTCTTT.

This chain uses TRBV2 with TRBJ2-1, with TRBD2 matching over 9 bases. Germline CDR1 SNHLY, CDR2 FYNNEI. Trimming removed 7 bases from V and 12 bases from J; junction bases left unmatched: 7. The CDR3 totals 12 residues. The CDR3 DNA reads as TGTGCCAGCAACCCAGCGGGGGGCCGGCAGTTCTTC. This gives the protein CASNPAGGRQFF.

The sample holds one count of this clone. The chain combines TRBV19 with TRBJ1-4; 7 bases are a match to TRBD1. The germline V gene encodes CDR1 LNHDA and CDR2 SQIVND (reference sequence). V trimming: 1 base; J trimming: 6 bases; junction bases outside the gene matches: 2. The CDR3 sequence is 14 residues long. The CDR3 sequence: CASSIGGGHEKLFF. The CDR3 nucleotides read TGTGCCAGTAGTATAGGAGGGGGCCATGAAAAACTGTTTTTT.

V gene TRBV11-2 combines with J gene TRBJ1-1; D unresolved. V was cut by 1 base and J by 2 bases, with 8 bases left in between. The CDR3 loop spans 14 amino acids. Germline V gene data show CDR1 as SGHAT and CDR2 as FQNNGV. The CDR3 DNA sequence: TGTGCCAGCAGCTTAGGGGCGGGAAACACTGAAGCTTTCTTT. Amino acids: CASSLGAGNTEAFF.

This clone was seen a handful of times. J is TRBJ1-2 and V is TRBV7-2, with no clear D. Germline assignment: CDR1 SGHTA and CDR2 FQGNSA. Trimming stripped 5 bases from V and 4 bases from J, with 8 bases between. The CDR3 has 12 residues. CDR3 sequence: CASSRPGYGYTF. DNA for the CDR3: TGTGCCAGCAGCCGGCCGGGCTATGGCTACACCTTC.

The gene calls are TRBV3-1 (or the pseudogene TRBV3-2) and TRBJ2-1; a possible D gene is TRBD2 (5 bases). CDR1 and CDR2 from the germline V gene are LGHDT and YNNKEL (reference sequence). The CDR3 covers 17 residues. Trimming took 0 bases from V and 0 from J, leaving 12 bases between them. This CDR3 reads CASSQDLASRSYNEQFF. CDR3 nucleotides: TGTGCCAGCAGCCAAGATCTAGCTAGCCGCTCCTACAATGAGCAGTTCTTC.

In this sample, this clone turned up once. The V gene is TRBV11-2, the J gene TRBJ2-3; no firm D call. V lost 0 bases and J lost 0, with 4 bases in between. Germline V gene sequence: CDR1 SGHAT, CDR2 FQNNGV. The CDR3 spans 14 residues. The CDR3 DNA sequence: TGTGCCAGCAGCTTAGATGGCAGCACAGATACGCAGTATTTT. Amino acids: CASSLDGSTDTQYF. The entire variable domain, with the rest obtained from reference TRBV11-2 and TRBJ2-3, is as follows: EAGVAQSPRYKIIEKRQSVAFWCNPISGHATLYWYQQILGQGPKLLIQFQNNGVVDDSQLPKDRFSAERLKGVDSTLKIQPAKLEDSAVYLCASSLDGSTDTQYFGPGTRLTVL.

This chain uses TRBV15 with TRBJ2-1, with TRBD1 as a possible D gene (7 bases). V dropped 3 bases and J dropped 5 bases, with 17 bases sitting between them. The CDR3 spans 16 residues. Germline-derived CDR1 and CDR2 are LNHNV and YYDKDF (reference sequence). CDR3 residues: CATSSGPGGRNNEQFF. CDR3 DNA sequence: TGTGCCACCAGCAGTGGCCCAGGGGGGAGAAACAATGAGCAGTTCTTC. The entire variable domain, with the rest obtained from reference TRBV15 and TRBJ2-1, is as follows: DAMVIQNPRYQVTQFGKPVTLSCSQTLNHNVMYWYQQKSSQAPKLLFHYYDKDFNNEADTPDNFQSRRPNTSFCFLDIRSPGLGDTAMYLCATSSGPGGRNNEQFFGPGTRLTVL.

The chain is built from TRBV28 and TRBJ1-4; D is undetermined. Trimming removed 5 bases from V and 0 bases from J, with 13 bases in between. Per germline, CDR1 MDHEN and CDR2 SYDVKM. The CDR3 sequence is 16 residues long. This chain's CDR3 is CASSLHPGATNEKLFF. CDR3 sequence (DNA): TGTGCCAGCAGTCTGCACCCCGGGGCAACTAATGAAAAACTGTTTTTT.

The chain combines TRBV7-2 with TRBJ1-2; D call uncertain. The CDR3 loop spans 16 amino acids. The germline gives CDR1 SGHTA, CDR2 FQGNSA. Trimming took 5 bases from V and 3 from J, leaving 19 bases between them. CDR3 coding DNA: TGTGCCAGCAGCCCCGCCGTCACTTCGGGGTACTATGGCTACACCTTC. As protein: CASSPAVTSGYYGYTF.

CDR3 nucleotide sequence: TGTGCCAGCACCAGGGTCTATAATTCACCCCTCCACTTT. Translation: CASTRVYNSPLHF. The genes are TRBV6-5 and TRBJ1-6; a possible D gene is TRBD1 (5 bases). Germline loops: CDR1 MNHEY, CDR2 SVGAGI. CDR3 length equals 13 residues. The V gene lost 7 bases and the J gene lost 3 bases, with 7 bases spanning the gap.

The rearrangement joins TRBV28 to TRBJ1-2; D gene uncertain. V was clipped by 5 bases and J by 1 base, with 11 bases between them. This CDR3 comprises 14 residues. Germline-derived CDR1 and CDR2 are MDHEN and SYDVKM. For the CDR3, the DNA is TGTGCCAGCAGTCCAACAGAGATTAACTATGGCTACACCTTC. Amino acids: CASSPTEINYGYTF.

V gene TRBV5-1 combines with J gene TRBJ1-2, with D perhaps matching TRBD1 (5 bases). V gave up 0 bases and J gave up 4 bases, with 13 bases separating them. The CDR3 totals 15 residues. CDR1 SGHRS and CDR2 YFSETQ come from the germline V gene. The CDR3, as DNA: TGCGCCAGCAGCTTGGACAGGACAAGCATCTATGGCTACACCTTC. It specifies CASSLDRTSIYGYTF. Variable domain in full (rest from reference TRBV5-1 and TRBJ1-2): KAGVTQTPRYLIKTRGQQVTLSCSPISGHRSVSWYQQTPGQGLQFLFEYFSETQRNKGNFPGRFSGRQFSNSRSEMNVSTLELGDSALYLCASSLDRTSIYGYTFGSGTRLTVV.

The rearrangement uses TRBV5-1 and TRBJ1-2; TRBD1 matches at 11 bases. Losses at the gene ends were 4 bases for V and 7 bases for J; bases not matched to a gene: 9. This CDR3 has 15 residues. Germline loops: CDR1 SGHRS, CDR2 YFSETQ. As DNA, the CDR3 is TGCGCCAGCAGCGTCCGGACAGGGGGCGGTAGTGGCTACACCTTC. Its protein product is CASSVRTGGGSGYTF.

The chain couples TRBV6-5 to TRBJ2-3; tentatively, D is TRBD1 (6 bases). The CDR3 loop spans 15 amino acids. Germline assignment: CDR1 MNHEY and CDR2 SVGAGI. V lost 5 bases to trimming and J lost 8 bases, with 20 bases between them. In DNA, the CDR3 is TGTGCCAGCAGTCGAAGGGGGAAGTATTCCGGTACGCAGTATTTT. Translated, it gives CASSRRGKYSGTQYF.